These T cell receptor beta chains were read from a single sample in a study of T cell responses to AZD1222 COVID-19 vaccine. Sequencing was performed with immunoSEQ multiplex PCR; in TCRdb, only in-frame clones are kept and a portion is missing. The repertoire includes more than 150,000 clones, about nine tenths of them detected once, and approximately 1.6% sits in the top ten. Sample: peripheral blood, taken on day 0 of AZD1222 vaccination. The receptors were sampled from an adult in good health. Both conserved end residues are part of each CDR3. D genes are given only for firm matches. The listing skips clone size in some rows; elsewhere it reads once, few, many or a size class.

CASGFQAGAERSNTEAFF	TGTGCTAGTGGTTTCCAGGCGGGGGCCGAGAGATCGAACACTGAAGCTTTCTTT	18	TRBV12-5	TRBJ1-1	.	.
CASSQPEGLRSRGYTF	TGTGCCAGCAGTCAACCGGAGGGGCTCCGATCCCGCGGCTACACCTTC	16	TRBV6-2/TRBV6-3	TRBJ1-2	.	.
CASSYLKGSGYTF	TGTGCCAGCAGTTACCTCAAAGGGTCCGGCTACACCTTC	13	TRBV6-2/TRBV6-3	TRBJ1-2	few	.
CASSGNRDRGLSRDQPQHF	TGTGCCAGCAGTGGAAACCGGGACAGGGGGCTTTCTAGGGATCAGCCCCAGCATTTT	19	TRBV2	TRBJ1-5	once	TRBD1
CASRRGRDTGELFF	TGTGCCAGCCGTCGGGGGCGGGACACCGGGGAGCTGTTTTTT	14	TRBV7-3	TRBJ2-2	.	.
CASKDRRRDTQYF	TGCGCCAGCAAGGATAGAAGAAGAGATACGCAGTATTTT	13	TRBV5-1	TRBJ2-3	once	.
CASSEHSYNSPLHF	TGTGCCAGCAGCGAGCACTCCTATAATTCACCCCTCCACTTT	14	TRBV9	TRBJ1-6	.	.
CASSAPGQGVHGYTF	TGCGCCAGCAGTGCGCCGGGACAGGGGGTCCATGGCTACACCTTC	15	TRBV10-1	TRBJ1-2	.	TRBD1
CASSPLRVSNQPQHF	TGCGCCAGCAGCCCTCTCCGGGTTAGCAATCAGCCCCAGCATTTT	15	TRBV4-1	TRBJ1-5	.	.
CASIRGQTQYF	TGTGCCAGCATCAGGGGCCAGACCCAGTACTTC	11	TRBV28	TRBJ2-5	.	.
CASSKDRGYGYTF	TGTGCCAGTAGCAAGGACAGGGGCTATGGCTACACCTTC	13	TRBV19	TRBJ1-2	.	TRBD1
CASREGQNLNNYGYTF	TGTGCCAGCAGAGAGGGACAGAATCTGAATAACTATGGCTACACCTTC	16	TRBV3-1/TRBV3-2	TRBJ1-2	.	TRBD1
CASSQSGLARPVNSPLHF	TGTGCCAGCAGCCAATCAGGTCTCGCCCGTCCGGTGAATTCACCCCTCCACTTT	18	TRBV16	TRBJ1-6	.	.
CSASSAGGTVWQFF	TGCAGTGCTAGTTCGGCGGGGGGTACGGTTTGGCAGTTCTTC	14	TRBV20-1	TRBJ2-1	.	TRBD2
CSASKKTGANQPQHF	TGCAGTGCTAGTAAAAAGACAGGGGCCAATCAGCCCCAGCATTTT	15	TRBV20-1	TRBJ1-5	.	TRBD1
CATRDWGGLNEKLFF	TGTGCCACCAGAGACTGGGGGGGTCTTAATGAAAAACTGTTTTTT	15	TRBV15	TRBJ1-4	.	.
CASSEGSGGSYEQYF	TGTGCCAGCAGTGAAGGGAGCGGGGGCTCCTACGAGCAGTACTTC	15	TRBV2	TRBJ2-7	.	TRBD2
CASSPRAAGSYNSPLHF	TGTGCCAGCAGCCCCAGAGCCGCTGGGTCCTATAATTCACCCCTCCACTTT	17	TRBV27	TRBJ1-6	.	.
CASSQSAADTQYF	TGTGCCAGCAGCCAGTCGGCCGCAGATACGCAGTATTTT	13	TRBV11-3	TRBJ2-3	.	.
CASSLETSKRGFNQPQHF	TGTGCCAGCAGCTTAGAGACCTCTAAACGTGGTTTCAATCAGCCCCAGCATTTT	18	TRBV7-2	TRBJ1-5	.	.
CASSLGTGRMYEQYF	TGTGCCAGCAGCTTAGGGACAGGGCGCATGTACGAGCAGTACTTC	15	TRBV11-2	TRBJ2-7	once	TRBD1
CASNKQQANYGYTF	TGTGCCAGCAATAAGCAACAGGCGAACTATGGCTACACCTTC	14	TRBV6-5	TRBJ1-2	.	.